The TCR beta chain described here comes from a study of T cells in Graves' hyperthyroidism and ophthalmopathy. Amplification of TCR beta CDR3 regions used RNA as the template. Primed by the HTBI set, a first-round RT-PCR was run on the TCR CDR3. TCRdb passed the multiplex PCR reads through MiXCR, listing each CDR3 protein once. Of under 800,000 distinct CDR3 sequences detected, 14% appear once; the ten largest clones hold about 10%. Many counts were recorded for this clonotype. The material sequenced was blood. The origin of this receptor is a woman between 18 and 29 years old with Graves' hyperthyroidism.

This chain's CDR3 is CSASPAVLYGYTF. DNA for the CDR3: TGCAGTGCTAGCCCCGCAGTTCTCTATGGCTACACCTTC. V is TRBV20-1 and J is TRBJ1-2; D is ambiguous. Germline CDR1 DFQATT, CDR2 SNEGSKA (reference sequence). Trimming stripped 3 bases from V and 4 bases from J, with 12 bases between. The CDR3 has 13 residues.